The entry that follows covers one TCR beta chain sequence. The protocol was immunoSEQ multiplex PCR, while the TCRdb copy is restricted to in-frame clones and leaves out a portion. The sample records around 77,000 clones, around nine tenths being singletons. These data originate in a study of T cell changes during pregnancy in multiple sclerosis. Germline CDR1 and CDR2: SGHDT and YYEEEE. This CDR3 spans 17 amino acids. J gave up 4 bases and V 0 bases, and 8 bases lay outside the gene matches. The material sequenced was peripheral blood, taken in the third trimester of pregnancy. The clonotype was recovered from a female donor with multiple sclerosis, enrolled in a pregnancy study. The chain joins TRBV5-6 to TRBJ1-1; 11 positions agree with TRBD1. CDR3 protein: CASSLAGTGGLVTEAFF. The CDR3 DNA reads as TGTGCCAGCAGCTTGGCCGGGACAGGGGGTTTAGTCACTGAAGCTTTCTTT.